This T cell receptor (beta chain) derives from a study of control samples from healthy donors and cancer patients. The germline V gene encodes CDR1 SGDLS and CDR2 YYNGEE. The CDR3 sequence is 14 residues long. Trimming stripped 3 bases from V and 0 bases from J, with 7 bases between. Some clones are missing from TCRdb's copy, which holds only in-frame ones; the method was immunoSEQ multiplex PCR. The sample lists some 140,000 clones, roughly nine tenths occurring once. The source of this sequence is a woman in her 30s in good health. The sequencing input was blood. The chain employs TRBV9 and TRBJ1-5; D gene uncertain. CDR3 sequence reads: CASSEGVSNQPQHF. CDR3 coding DNA: TGTGCCAGCAGCGAGGGTGTTAGCAATCAGCCCCAGCATTTT. The entire variable domain, with the rest obtained from reference TRBV9 and TRBJ1-5, is as follows: DSGVTQTPKHLITATGQRVTLRCSPRSGDLSVYWYQQSLDQGLQFLIQYYNGEERAKGNILERFSAQQFPDLHSELNLSSLELGDSALYFCASSEGVSNQPQHFGDGTRLSIL.